Below, 7 T cell receptor beta chains from the same sample are listed, as sequenced in a study of T cells in Graves' hyperthyroidism and ophthalmopathy. The investigators amplified TCR beta CDR3 regions from RNA transcripts. A set of HTBI primers served as the primers for a first-round RT-PCR of the TCR CDR3. In TCRdb, the multiplex PCR reads were re-called with MiXCR into one record per CDR3 protein. This sample carries around 580,000 distinct CDR3 sequences, approximately 44% of them seen once, and the ten largest clones take approximately 7.5%. The specimen was peripheral blood or thyroid tissue (not recorded which). Every receptor here comes from a woman aged 18-29 years with Graves' hyperthyroidism.

This clonotype was observed many times. The chain carries TRBV6-1 and TRBJ1-2, with 7 bases identical to TRBD1. CDR1 MNHNS and CDR2 SASEGT come from the germline V gene. V gave up 8 bases and J gave up 3 bases; unmatched junction bases: 9. CDR3 size: 14 residues. The CDR3 DNA reads TGTGCCAGCTGGGGGACAGCGCAATACTATGGCTACACCTTC. It encodes CASWGTAQYYGYTF.

The chain employs TRBV12-3 or TRBV12-4 and TRBJ1-5, with D uncertain. Trimming removed 4 bases at V and 13 bases at J, with 20 bases between. The CDR3 extends over 14 amino acids. DNA of the CDR3: TGTGCCAGCAGTTCCCTAGCGGGAGTTCAGGAGCAGCATTTT. As protein: CASSSLAGVQEQHF.

In its sample, this clonotype was seen a few times. A much larger clone sits a single nucleotide away, making a read error possible. The gene calls are TRBV2 and TRBJ2-7, with a tentative D call TRBD2 (5 bases). Germline V gene data show CDR1 as SNHLY and CDR2 as FYNNEI. This CDR3 region has 15 residues. CDR3 sequence: CASSEDLAYSYGQYF. CDR3 in DNA: TGTGCCAGCAGTGAAGACCTAGCTTATTCCTACGGGCAGTACTTC.

In this sample, this clonotype turned up many times. The chain uses TRBV6-1 and TRBJ2-7, with 12 bases aligning to TRBD2. This CDR3 is built from 14 residues. Germline V CDR1 and CDR2: MNHNS, SASEGT. The V and J ends lost 6 bases and 4 bases, in that order; junction bases with no gene match: 4. CDR3 bases: TGTGCCAGCAGGACTAGCGGGAGTTTATACGAGCAGTACTTC. Its translation: CASRTSGSLYEQYF.

This clonotype was observed many times. The chain combines TRBV12-3 or TRBV12-4 with TRBJ2-5; no definite D call. This CDR3 spans 13 amino acids. V was pared by 5 bases and J by 5 bases, with 12 bases between. The CDR3 region is CASSLSGPETQYF. In DNA, the CDR3 is TGTGCCAGCAGTCTTTCAGGTCCCGAGACCCAGTACTTC.

V is TRBV10-3 and J is TRBJ1-1; a weak D match, TRBD1 (6 bases). The V end was cut by 6 bases, the J end by 1 base, with 12 bases between. Germline CDR1 reads ENHRY; CDR2 reads SYGVKD. The CDR3 sequence is 14 residues long. The CDR3 DNA is TGTGCCATCAGCTCGGACAGTACGAACACTGAAGCTTTCTTT. Translated: CAISSDSTNTEAFF.

The chain uses TRBV27 and TRBJ2-7, with D unresolved. Germline assignment: CDR1 MNHEY and CDR2 SMNVEV (reference sequence). The CDR3 is 15 amino acids. V lost 0 bases, J lost 3 bases, and 12 bases lay in between. DNA of the CDR3: TGTGCCAGCAGTTTATCGATACAACACCACTACGAGCAGTACTTC. It is translated as CASSLSIQHHYEQYF.